The 5 T cell receptor beta chains presented below share a single source sample, sequenced in a study of spatial heterogeneity in lung cancer. Time point given: sample taken at primary tumor resection. TCRdb reanalysed the 5' RACE reads using MiXCR and keeps one entry per CDR3 protein. The profile covers 85,000 to 100,000 distinct CDR3 sequences, with 9.5% to 15% appearing a single time and roughly 39% taken by the ten largest. The sequenced sample was PBMCs, obtained at surgery. The receptors stem from a male donor with early-stage non-small cell lung cancer.

This clonotype was counted a few times. This chain joins TRBV5-1 and TRBJ2-3, with 8 bases matching TRBD2. This CDR3 has 15 amino acids. From germline, CDR1 is SGHRS and CDR2 YFSETQ. J was trimmed by 5 bases and V by 4 bases; bases with no gene match: 9. CDR3 nucleotide sequence: TGCGCCAGCAGCCGTAGCGGGGCGCAAGAAGATACGCAGTATTTT. This sequence encodes CASSRSGAQEDTQYF.

On this clonotype: The junction differs from germline at one of its ends, possibly a read error. V and J are TRBV7-2 and TRBJ2-2; D call uncertain. The CDR3 extends over 17 amino acids. Germline CDR1 SGHTA, CDR2 FQGNSA. The CDR3 DNA is TGTGCTAGCAGCCAGAAGGCTGAGCCGAGTGCAGCGGGGGAGCTGTTTTTT. Its protein product is CASSQKAEPSAAGELFF.

This clonotype was recorded a few times. The gene calls are TRBV5-1 and TRBJ1-4, with 8 positions matching TRBD1. This CDR3 is 16 amino acids long. J gave up 7 bases and V 0 bases, and 8 bases lay outside the gene matches. Germline V gene lookup returns CDR1 SGHRS and CDR2 YFSETQ. The CDR3 sequence: CASSLDSQGAAEKLFF. CDR3 DNA sequence: TGCGCCAGCAGCTTGGATTCTCAGGGGGCGGCTGAAAAACTGTTTTTT.

The chain joins TRBV20-1 to TRBJ2-7, with 7 bases that match TRBD2. The junction had 12 bases not matched to a gene; V was cut back by 1 base and J by 3 bases. The CDR3 totals 16 residues. Germline V gene sequence: CDR1 DFQATT, CDR2 SNEGSKA (reference sequence). The CDR3 sequence is CSARGSPSGTNYEQYF. In nucleotides, the CDR3 is TGCAGTGCTAGAGGCTCTCCATCCGGGACTAACTACGAGCAGTACTTC.

The rearrangement joins TRBV11-3 to TRBJ2-2, with no clear D. The CDR3 totals 15 residues. V was shortened by 2 bases and J by 1 base, with 8 bases between the two germline ends. The germline gives CDR1 SGHNT, CDR2 YENEEA. This CDR3 is CASSLNGQNTGELFF. CDR3 DNA: TGTGCCAGCAGCTTAAATGGGCAGAACACCGGGGAGCTGTTTTTT.